This T cell receptor (beta chain) was sequenced in a study of T cell responses to AZD1222 COVID-19 vaccine. Study-wide findings and caveats: Spike-specific TCR breadth and depth went up after people got two AZD1222 doses. Across spike, vaccine-associated CD4 TCRs were found, dominant at 160-218 and 743-854. Nearly half of unique spike-specific TCRs reportedly avoided B.1.351 and B.1.1.7 mutated regions. Repertoires were obtained only post-peak T cell response.

Only in-frame clones appear in the TCRdb table, and some are missing; sequencing was by immunoSEQ multiplex PCR. The table has some 180,000 clones, 92% seen once. The germline CDR1 and CDR2 sequences are SGHVS and FQNEAQ. Germline trimming cut 4 bases from V and 7 bases from J; bases unmatched to any gene: 9. The CDR3 is 14 residues long. Of note for this clone: Antigen: not known.

This clonotype originated in an adult who received the AZD1222 COVID-19 vaccine. The sample here was peripheral blood, taken 28 days after the second AZD1222 dose. This chain uses TRBV7-8 with TRBJ1-2; TRBD1 matches 7 bases. CDR3 bases: TGTGCCAGCAGCTCACTACTCACAGGGGCTGGCTACACCTTC. It encodes CASSSLLTGAGYTF.